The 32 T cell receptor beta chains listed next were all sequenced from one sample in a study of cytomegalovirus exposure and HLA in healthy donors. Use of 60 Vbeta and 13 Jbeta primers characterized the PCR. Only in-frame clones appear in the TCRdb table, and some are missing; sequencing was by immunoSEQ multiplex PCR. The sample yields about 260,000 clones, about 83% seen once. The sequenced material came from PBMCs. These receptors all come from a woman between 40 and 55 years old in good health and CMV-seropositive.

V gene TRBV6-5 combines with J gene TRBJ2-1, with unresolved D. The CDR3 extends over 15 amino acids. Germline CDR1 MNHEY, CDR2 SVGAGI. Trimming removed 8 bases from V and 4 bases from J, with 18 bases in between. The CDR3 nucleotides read TGTGCCAGCGCTCCCAGAAGTGCCGTTTACAATGAGCAGTTCTTC. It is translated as CASAPRSAVYNEQFF.

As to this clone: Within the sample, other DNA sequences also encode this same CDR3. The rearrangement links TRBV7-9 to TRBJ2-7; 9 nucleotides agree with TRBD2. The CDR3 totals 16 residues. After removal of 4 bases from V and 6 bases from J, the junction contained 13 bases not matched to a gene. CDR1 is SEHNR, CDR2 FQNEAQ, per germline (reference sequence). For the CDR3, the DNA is TGTGCCAGCAGCTCAGCTTTTAGCGGGAGCGCCAGCGAGCAGTACTTC. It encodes CASSSAFSGSASEQYF.

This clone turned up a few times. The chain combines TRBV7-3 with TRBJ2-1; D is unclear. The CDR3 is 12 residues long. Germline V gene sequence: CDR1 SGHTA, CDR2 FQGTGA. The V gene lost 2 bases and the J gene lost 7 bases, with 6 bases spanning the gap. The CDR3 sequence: CASSLSRNEQFF. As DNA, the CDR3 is TGTGCCAGCAGCTTATCCCGTAATGAGCAGTTCTTC. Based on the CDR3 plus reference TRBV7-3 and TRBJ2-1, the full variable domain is GAGVSQTPSNKVTEKGKYVELRCDPISGHTALYWYRQSLGQGPEFLIYFQGTGAADDSGLPNDRFFAVRPEGSVSTLKIQRTERGDSAVYLCASSLSRNEQFFGPGTRLTVL.

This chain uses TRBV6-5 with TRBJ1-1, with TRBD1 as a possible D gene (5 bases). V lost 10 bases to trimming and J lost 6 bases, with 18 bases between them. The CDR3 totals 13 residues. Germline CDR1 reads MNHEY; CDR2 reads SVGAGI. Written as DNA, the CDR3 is TGTGCCATCACGCCAGGGCCCTCTTCTGAAGCTTTCTTT. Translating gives CAITPGPSSEAFF.

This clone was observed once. The CDR3 DNA reads TGTGCCAGTAGTATCCTCCGGGAGGCGGATAATGAGCAGTTCTTC. It is translated as CASSILREADNEQFF. This chain joins TRBV19 and TRBJ2-1; 7 nucleotides agree with TRBD2. The germline V gene encodes CDR1 LNHDA and CDR2 SQIVND (reference sequence). The CDR3 length is 15 residues. V dropped 3 bases and J dropped 7; count of bases not matched to a gene: 9. The full variable domain, with the rest looked up from reference TRBV19 and TRBJ2-1, is DGGITQSPKYLFRKEGQNVTLSCEQNLNHDAMYWYRQDPGQGLRLIYYSQIVNDFQKGDIAEGYSVSREKKESFPLTVTSAQKNPTAFYLCASSILREADNEQFFGPGTRLTVL.

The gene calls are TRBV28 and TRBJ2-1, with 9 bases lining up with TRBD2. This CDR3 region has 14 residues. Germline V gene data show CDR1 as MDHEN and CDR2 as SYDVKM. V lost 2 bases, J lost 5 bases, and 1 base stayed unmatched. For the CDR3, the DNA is TGTGCCAGCAGTTTAGCTAGCGGGAACAATGAGCAGTTCTTC. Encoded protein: CASSLASGNNEQFF.

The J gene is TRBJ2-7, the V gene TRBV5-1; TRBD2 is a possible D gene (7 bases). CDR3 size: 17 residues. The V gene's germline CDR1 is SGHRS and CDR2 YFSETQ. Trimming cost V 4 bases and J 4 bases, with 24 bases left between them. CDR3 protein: CASSQGHTAGVFYEQYF. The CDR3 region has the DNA TGCGCCAGCAGCCAGGGGCATACGGCGGGAGTGTTTTACGAGCAGTACTTC.

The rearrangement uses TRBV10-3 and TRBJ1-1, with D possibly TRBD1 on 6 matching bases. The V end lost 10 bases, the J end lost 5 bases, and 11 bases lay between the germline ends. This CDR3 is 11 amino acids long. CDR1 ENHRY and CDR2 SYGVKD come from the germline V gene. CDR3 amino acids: CATQGGTEAFF. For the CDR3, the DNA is TGTGCCACCCAAGGGGGAACTGAAGCTTTCTTT.

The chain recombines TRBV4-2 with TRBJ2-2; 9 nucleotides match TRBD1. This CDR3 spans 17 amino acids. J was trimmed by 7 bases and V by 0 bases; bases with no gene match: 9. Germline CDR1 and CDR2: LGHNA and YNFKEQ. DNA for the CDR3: TGTGCCAGCAGCCAAGACGCGGGACAGGGAAACGACGGGGAGCTGTTTTTT. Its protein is CASSQDAGQGNDGELFF.

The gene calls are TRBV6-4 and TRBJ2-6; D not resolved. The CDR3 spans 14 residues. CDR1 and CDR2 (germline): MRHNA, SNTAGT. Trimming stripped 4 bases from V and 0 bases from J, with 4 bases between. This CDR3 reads CASSAVSGANVLTF. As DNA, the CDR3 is TGTGCCAGCAGTGCCGTCTCTGGGGCCAACGTCCTGACTTTC.

The DNA of the CDR3 is TGTGCCACCGTAAGGGACAGTGTCACCGGGGAGCTGTTTTTT. This codes for CATVRDSVTGELFF. The chain carries TRBV19 and TRBJ2-2; 7 nucleotides align to TRBD1. The CDR3 totals 14 residues. The J segment lost 4 bases and the V segment lost 10 bases, leaving 9 bases of the junction unmatched. The germline V gene encodes CDR1 LNHDA and CDR2 SQIVND (reference sequence). The whole variable domain, filled in from reference TRBV19 and TRBJ2-2, reads DGGITQSPKYLFRKEGQNVTLSCEQNLNHDAMYWYRQDPGQGLRLIYYSQIVNDFQKGDIAEGYSVSREKKESFPLTVTSAQKNPTAFYLCATVRDSVTGELFFGEGSRLTVL.

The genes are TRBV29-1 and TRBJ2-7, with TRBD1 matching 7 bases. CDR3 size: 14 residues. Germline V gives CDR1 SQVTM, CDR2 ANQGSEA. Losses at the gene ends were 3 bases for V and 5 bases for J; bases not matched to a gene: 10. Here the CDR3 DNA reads TGCAGCGTTGAGAAGGGGGCGATGGGAAACGAGCAGTACTTC. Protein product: CSVEKGAMGNEQYF.

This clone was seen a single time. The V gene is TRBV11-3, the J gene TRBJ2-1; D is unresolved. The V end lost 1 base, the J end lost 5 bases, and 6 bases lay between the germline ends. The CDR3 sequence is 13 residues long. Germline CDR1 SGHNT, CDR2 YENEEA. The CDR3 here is CASSLATHNEQFF. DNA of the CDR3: TGTGCCAGCAGCTTAGCTACCCACAATGAGCAGTTCTTC.

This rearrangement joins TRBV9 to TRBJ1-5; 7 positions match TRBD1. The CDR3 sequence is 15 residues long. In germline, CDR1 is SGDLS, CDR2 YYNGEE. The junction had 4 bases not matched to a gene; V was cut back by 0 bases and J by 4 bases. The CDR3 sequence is CASSVEGTVNQPQHF. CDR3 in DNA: TGTGCCAGCAGCGTAGAAGGGACAGTAAATCAGCCCCAGCATTTT.

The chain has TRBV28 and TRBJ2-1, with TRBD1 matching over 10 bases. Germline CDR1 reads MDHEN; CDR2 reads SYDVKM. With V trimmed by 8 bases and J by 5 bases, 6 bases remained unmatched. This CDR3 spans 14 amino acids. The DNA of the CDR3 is TGTGCCAGCGGAGACAGGGGGCTTCACAATGAGCAGTTCTTC. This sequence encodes CASGDRGLHNEQFF.

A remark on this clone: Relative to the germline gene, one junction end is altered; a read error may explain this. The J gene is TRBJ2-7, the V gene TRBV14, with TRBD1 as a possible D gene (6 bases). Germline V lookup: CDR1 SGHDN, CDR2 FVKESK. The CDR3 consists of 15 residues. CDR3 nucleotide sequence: TGTGCCAGCAGCCAGCGGCAGGGGCCATCCTCCGAGCAGTACTTC. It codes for CASSQRQGPSSEQYF.

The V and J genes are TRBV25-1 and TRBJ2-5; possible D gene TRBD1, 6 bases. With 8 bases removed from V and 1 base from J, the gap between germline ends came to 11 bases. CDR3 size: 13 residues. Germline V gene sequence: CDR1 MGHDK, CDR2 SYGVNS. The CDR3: CASLPDSQETQYF. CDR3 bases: TGTGCCAGCCTCCCGGACAGCCAAGAGACCCAGTACTTC.

The CDR3 DNA reads TGCGCCAGCAGCTCCACCCCGACAGGGCCCCAGCATTTT. This gives the protein CASSSTPTGPQHF. The chain couples TRBV5-1 to TRBJ1-5, with TRBD1 as a possible D gene (6 bases). The germline V gene encodes CDR1 SGHRS and CDR2 YFSETQ. The CDR3 sequence is 13 residues long. V dropped 3 bases and J dropped 9 bases, with 13 bases sitting between them.

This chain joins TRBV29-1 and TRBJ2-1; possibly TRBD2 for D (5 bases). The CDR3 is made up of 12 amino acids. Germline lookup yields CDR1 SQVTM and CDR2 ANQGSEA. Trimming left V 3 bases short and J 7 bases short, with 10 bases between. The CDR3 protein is CSVEDSANEQFF. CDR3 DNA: TGCAGCGTTGAGGACTCGGCAAATGAGCAGTTCTTC.

Written as DNA, the CDR3 is TGCGCCAGCAGACTACAGGGGATGAACACTGAAGCTTTCTTT. This sequence encodes CASRLQGMNTEAFF. J is TRBJ1-1 and V is TRBV5-1; 7 bases fit TRBD1. The CDR3 consists of 14 residues. CDR1 is SGHRS, CDR2 YFSETQ, per germline. V dropped 5 bases and J dropped 0; count of bases not matched to a gene: 4.

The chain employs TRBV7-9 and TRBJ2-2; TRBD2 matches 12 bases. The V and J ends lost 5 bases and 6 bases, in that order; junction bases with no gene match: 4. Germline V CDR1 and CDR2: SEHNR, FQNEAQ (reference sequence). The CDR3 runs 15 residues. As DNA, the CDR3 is TGTGCCAGCAGCGTTCTAGCGGGAGGGCCCGGGGAGCTGTTTTTT. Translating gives CASSVLAGGPGELFF.

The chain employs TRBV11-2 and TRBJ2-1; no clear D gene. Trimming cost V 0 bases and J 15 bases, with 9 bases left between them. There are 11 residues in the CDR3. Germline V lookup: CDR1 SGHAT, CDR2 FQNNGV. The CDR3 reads CASSLEISPFF. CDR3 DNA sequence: TGTGCCAGCAGCTTAGAAATTAGCCCGTTCTTC.

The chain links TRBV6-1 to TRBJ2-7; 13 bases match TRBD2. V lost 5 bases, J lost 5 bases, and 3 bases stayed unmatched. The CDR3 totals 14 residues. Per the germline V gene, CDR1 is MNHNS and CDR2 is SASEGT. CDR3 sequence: CASSPTSGRDEQYF. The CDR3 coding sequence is TGTGCCAGCAGTCCTACTAGCGGGAGGGACGAGCAGTACTTC.

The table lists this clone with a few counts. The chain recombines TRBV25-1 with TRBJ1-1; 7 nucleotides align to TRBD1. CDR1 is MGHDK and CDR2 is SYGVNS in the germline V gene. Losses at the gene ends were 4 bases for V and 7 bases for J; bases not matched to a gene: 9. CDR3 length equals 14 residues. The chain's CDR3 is CASSVPGQSLEAFF. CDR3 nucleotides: TGTGCCAGCAGTGTACCGGGACAGAGCCTTGAAGCTTTCTTT.

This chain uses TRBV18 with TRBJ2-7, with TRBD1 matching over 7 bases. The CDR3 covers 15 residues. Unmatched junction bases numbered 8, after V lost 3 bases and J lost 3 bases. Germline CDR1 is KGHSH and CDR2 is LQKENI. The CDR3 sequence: CASSPQTGPNYEQYF. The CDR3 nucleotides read TGTGCCAGCTCACCCCAGACAGGGCCTAACTACGAGCAGTACTTC.

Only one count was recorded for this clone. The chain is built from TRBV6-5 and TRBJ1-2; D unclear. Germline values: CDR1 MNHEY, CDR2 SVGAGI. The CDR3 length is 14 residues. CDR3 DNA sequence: TGTCGCCTCTCGACACTTAAGAGGGACTATGGCTACACCTTC. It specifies CRLSTLKRDYGYTF.

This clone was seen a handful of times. This chain's CDR3 is CASRQSGMNTEAFF. The CDR3 DNA reads TGTGCCAGCAGGCAATCGGGGATGAACACTGAAGCTTTCTTT. This chain uses TRBV6-1 with TRBJ1-1; D call uncertain. V was cut by 6 bases and J by 0 bases, with 11 bases left in between. The germline V gene encodes CDR1 MNHNS and CDR2 SASEGT. CDR3 length: 14 residues.

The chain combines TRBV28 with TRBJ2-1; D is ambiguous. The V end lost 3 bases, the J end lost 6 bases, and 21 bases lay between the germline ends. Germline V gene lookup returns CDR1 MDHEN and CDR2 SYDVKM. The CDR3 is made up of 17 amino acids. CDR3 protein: CASSFFGLTERGNEQFF. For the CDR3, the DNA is TGTGCCAGCAGTTTTTTTGGGTTAACGGAGAGAGGCAATGAGCAGTTCTTC.

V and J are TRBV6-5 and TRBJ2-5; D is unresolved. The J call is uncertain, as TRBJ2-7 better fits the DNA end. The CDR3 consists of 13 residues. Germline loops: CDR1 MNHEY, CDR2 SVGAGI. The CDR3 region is CASSRTSSYEQYF. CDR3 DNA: TGTGCCAGCAGCCGCACGAGCTCCTACGAGCAGTACTTC.

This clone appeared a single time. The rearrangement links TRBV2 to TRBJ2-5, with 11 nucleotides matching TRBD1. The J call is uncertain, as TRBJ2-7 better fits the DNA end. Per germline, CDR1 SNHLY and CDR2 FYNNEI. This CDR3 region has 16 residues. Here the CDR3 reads CASSVVGTGGINEQYF. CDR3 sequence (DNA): TGTGCCAGCAGTGTAGTGGGGACAGGGGGAATCAACGAGCAGTACTTC.

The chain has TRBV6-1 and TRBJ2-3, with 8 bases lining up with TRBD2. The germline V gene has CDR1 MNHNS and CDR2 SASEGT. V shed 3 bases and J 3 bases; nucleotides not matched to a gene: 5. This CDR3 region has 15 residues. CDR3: CASSDRAGVTDTQYF. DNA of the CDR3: TGTGCCAGCAGTGACAGAGCGGGAGTTACAGATACGCAGTATTTT.

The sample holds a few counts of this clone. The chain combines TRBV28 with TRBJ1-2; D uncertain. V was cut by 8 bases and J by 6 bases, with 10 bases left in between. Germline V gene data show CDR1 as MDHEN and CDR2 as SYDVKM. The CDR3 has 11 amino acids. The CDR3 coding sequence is TGTGCCAGCGCCCAGAAAGATGGCTACACCTTC. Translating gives CASAQKDGYTF.